One sample yielded the 15 T cell receptor beta chains listed below, sequenced in a study of response to subunit inactivated influenza vaccine. TCRdb reprocessed the RT-PCR reads via MiXCR and lists one record per CDR3 protein. The sample shows roughly 540,000 distinct CDR3 sequences, approximately 24% of them seen only once. These data also featured in a second study, about T cells expressing NK-cell markers. In that study: Template switching by 5'RACE with UMIs generated the TCR beta cDNA.

The sample in question was CD4+ T cells sorted from PBMCs, obtained approximately 13 days after vaccination. The receptors stem from a man between 50 and 59 years old who received an inactivated influenza vaccine.

V and J are TRBV20-1 and TRBJ2-3, with 8 bases that match TRBD1. This CDR3 spans 15 amino acids. Germline V lookup: CDR1 DFQATT, CDR2 SNEGSKA (reference sequence). Trimming removed 5 bases from V and 2 bases from J; junction bases left unmatched: 9. Written as DNA, the CDR3 is TGCAGTGCTGCCAGGGGGCAGGCCTCCACAGATACGCAGTATTTT. It specifies CSAARGQASTDTQYF.

The chain joins TRBV5-8 to TRBJ2-1; D not resolved. This CDR3 is built from 11 residues. Trimming cost V 2 bases and J 12 bases, with 9 bases left between them. Germline V gene data show CDR1 as SGHTS and CDR2 as YDEGEE. The CDR3, as DNA: TGTGCCAGCAGCTTCGTGAAAGTGCAGTTCTTC. Protein product: CASSFVKVQFF.

This clonotype was observed a few times. The rearrangement joins TRBV5-6 to TRBJ2-1; 10 bases map to TRBD2. CDR3 size: 17 residues. V lost 1 base and J lost 0; bases outside the gene matches: 4. Germline lookup yields CDR1 SGHDT and CDR2 YYEEEE. In DNA form, the CDR3 reads TGTGCCAGCAGCTTGATGAGCGGGAGGGCCTCCTACAATGAGCAGTTCTTC. This encodes CASSLMSGRASYNEQFF.

This clonotype was seen many times. The chain employs TRBV5-1 and TRBJ2-1; D is possibly TRBD1 (5 bases). Germline V CDR1 and CDR2: SGHRS, YFSETQ. The V gene lost 0 bases and the J gene lost 7 bases, with 17 bases spanning the gap. The CDR3 contains 16 residues. CDR3 region: CASSLGSAGKSNEQFF. The CDR3 DNA reads as TGCGCCAGCAGCTTGGGCTCGGCAGGGAAATCGAATGAGCAGTTCTTC.

The CDR3 here is CSVIQGTEAFF. The DNA for the CDR3 is TGCAGTGTTATACAGGGGACTGAAGCTTTCTTT. The chain recombines TRBV20-1 with TRBJ1-1, with 7 bases identical to TRBD1. Germline V gives CDR1 DFQATT, CDR2 SNEGSKA (reference sequence). The V gene end was trimmed by 7 bases and the J gene end by 5 bases; junction bases not matched to a gene: 4. CDR3 length equals 11 residues.

The rearrangement joins TRBV28 to TRBJ2-3; tentatively, D is TRBD2 (6 bases). The CDR3 extends over 16 amino acids. From germline, CDR1 is MDHEN and CDR2 SYDVKM. V was trimmed by 7 bases and J by 0 bases, leaving 17 bases between them. The CDR3 sequence is CASTPPRGLSTDTQYF. As DNA, the CDR3 is TGTGCCAGCACCCCGCCGCGGGGACTTAGCACAGATACGCAGTATTTT.

The chain is built from TRBV12-3 or TRBV12-4 and TRBJ2-7; a weak D match, TRBD1 (5 bases). Between the trimmed V and J ends, which lost 6 bases and 2 bases, there was a span of 11 bases. This CDR3 spans 13 amino acids. CDR3 DNA: TGTGCCAGCAGCCCCTTACAGGCCTACGAGCAGTACTTC. Its translation is CASSPLQAYEQYF.

This clonotype was counted between two and nine times. The CDR3: CSARQAAGELFF. The CDR3 DNA sequence: TGCAGTGCTAGACAAGCTGCCGGGGAGCTGTTTTTT. This chain uses TRBV20-1 with TRBJ2-2; no reliable D call. CDR1 is DFQATT and CDR2 is SNEGSKA in the germline V gene (reference sequence). Trimming stripped 2 bases from V and 6 bases from J, with 7 bases between. CDR3 length equals 12 residues.

This clonotype was picked up a small number of times. The J gene is TRBJ2-2, the V gene TRBV6-2 or TRBV6-3; TRBD2 is a possible D gene (5 bases). The V and J ends lost 7 bases and 7 bases respectively, with 13 bases between them. This CDR3 spans 13 amino acids. Germline V gene data show CDR1 as MNHEY and CDR2 as SVGEGT. CDR3 in DNA: TGTGCCAGCACTCCGCCGGGAATCGGGGAGCTGTTTTTT. It is translated as CASTPPGIGELFF.

This clonotype has more than one count but fewer than ten. V gene TRBV11-2 combines with J gene TRBJ1-2; possible D gene TRBD1, 6 bases. V was pared by 2 bases and J by 5 bases, with 18 bases between. The length of the CDR3 is 16 residues. Germline V lookup: CDR1 SGHAT, CDR2 FQNNGV. Here the CDR3 DNA reads TGTGCCAGCAGCTTATTTCCGGGGGCAAAGGGATATGGCTACACCTTC. The encoded protein is CASSLFPGAKGYGYTF.

This rearrangement joins TRBV2 to TRBJ2-7, with D possibly being TRBD1 (6 bases). Trimming removed 8 bases from V and 2 bases from J, with 10 bases in between. The length of the CDR3 is 12 residues. Germline CDR1 is SNHLY and CDR2 is FYNNEI. CDR3 in amino acids: CASGGRTYEQYF. The CDR3 coding sequence is TGTGCCAGCGGGGGCAGAACCTACGAGCAGTACTTC.

The table lists this clonotype with a few counts. CDR3 coding DNA: TGTGCCAGTAGTATCCCGGGCTCCGATACGCAGTATTTT. It specifies CASSIPGSDTQYF. The V call is TRBV19, the J call TRBJ2-3; D call uncertain. The CDR3 loop spans 13 amino acids. The V end was cut by 3 bases, the J end by 6 bases, with 10 bases between. Germline V lookup: CDR1 LNHDA, CDR2 SQIVND (reference sequence).

This clonotype was recorded many times. J is TRBJ1-1 and V is TRBV20-1; a possible D gene is TRBD1 (5 bases). CDR3 length equals 16 residues. Germline V gene data show CDR1 as DFQATT and CDR2 as SNEGSKA (reference sequence). With 0 bases removed from V and 0 bases from J, the gap between germline ends came to 14 bases. CDR3 coding DNA: TGCAGTGCTAGAGATCCCCGGGCAGGGATGAACACTGAAGCTTTCTTT. Encoded protein: CSARDPRAGMNTEAFF.

The genes are TRBV20-1 and TRBJ2-2, with 8 bases that match TRBD1. The CDR3 totals 17 residues. J lost 1 base, V lost 3 bases, and 10 bases had no gene match. Germline V gene sequence: CDR1 DFQATT, CDR2 SNEGSKA (reference sequence). The CDR3 coding sequence is TGCAGTGCTAGGGCACCACCCGGACAGGGGAACACCGGGGAGCTGTTTTTT. It is translated as CSARAPPGQGNTGELFF.

This clonotype was observed many times. CDR3 residues: CASSSNDREQFF. The CDR3 bases are TGTGCCAGCAGCTCTAACGATCGTGAGCAGTTCTTC. The rearrangement joins TRBV12-3 or TRBV12-4 to TRBJ2-1, with D uncertain. CDR3 length: 12 residues. Trimming stripped 6 bases from V and 9 bases from J, with 12 bases between.